A single sample is the source of the 6 T cell receptor beta chains below, sequenced in a study of shared clonotypes between healthy human individuals. CD45RO-negative, CCR7-selected cells formed the naive CD8 fraction, which excluded terminally differentiated effector memory CD45RA+ cells. The method was immunoSEQ multiplex PCR; TCRdb's version includes in-frame clones alone and lacks a portion of them. The data hold under 1 million clones, with 95% to 97% observed a single time. Sequenced: naive CD8+ T cells sorted from blood. These receptor sequences come from a man aged 25-40 years in good health.

The chain employs TRBV4-1 and TRBJ1-2; D remains unclear. The V gene's germline CDR1 is MGHRA and CDR2 YSYEKL. V was clipped by 0 bases and J by 8 bases, with 16 bases between them. CDR3 length equals 15 residues. CDR3 sequence (DNA): TGCGCCAGCAGCCAAGATGGCCCGCGGGAGTTCGGCTACACCTTC. It translates to CASSQDGPREFGYTF.

This chain connects TRBV15 to TRBJ2-1; D gene ambiguous. Germline CDR1 is LNHNV and CDR2 is YYDKDF (reference sequence). The ends were cut back, 4 bases at V and 1 base at J, with 8 bases in the middle. The CDR3 has 14 amino acids. CDR3 region: CATSTRPSYNEQFF. CDR3 bases: TGTGCCACCAGCACCCGACCGTCCTACAATGAGCAGTTCTTC. Based on the CDR3 plus reference TRBV15 and TRBJ2-1, the full variable domain is DAMVIQNPRYQVTQFGKPVTLSCSQTLNHNVMYWYQQKSSQAPKLLFHYYDKDFNNEADTPDNFQSRRPNTSFCFLDIRSPGLGDTAMYLCATSTRPSYNEQFFGPGTRLTVL.

This clone occurred once. The chain combines TRBV15 with TRBJ2-1, with D possibly matching TRBD1 (5 bases). The length of the CDR3 is 14 residues. Per germline, CDR1 LNHNV and CDR2 YYDKDF (reference sequence). V was cut by 5 bases and J by 1 base, with 9 bases left in between. The CDR3, as DNA: TGTGCCACCAGCGGACAATTGTCCTACAATGAGCAGTTCTTC. It encodes CATSGQLSYNEQFF.

J is TRBJ2-7 and V is TRBV6-5; D gene uncertain. V was pared by 5 bases and J by 0 bases, with 14 bases between. This CDR3 region has 15 residues. Germline CDR1 and CDR2: MNHEY and SVGAGI. This CDR3 is CASSPIRPRSYEQYF. The CDR3 coding sequence is TGTGCCAGCAGTCCCATTCGACCCCGCTCCTACGAGCAGTACTTC.

This chain links TRBV10-3 with TRBJ2-7; a weak D match, TRBD2 (6 bases). The germline gives CDR1 ENHRY, CDR2 SYGVKD. V gave up 2 bases and J gave up 6 bases, with 11 bases separating them. The CDR3 runs to 13 residues. The CDR3 DNA is TGTGCCATCAGTGAGGAGAAGACTAGCGAGCAGTACTTC. This sequence encodes CAISEEKTSEQYF.

This chain uses TRBV27 with TRBJ2-1; D may be TRBD2 (6 bases). Trimming left V 6 bases short and J 4 bases short, with 22 bases between. CDR1 and CDR2 from the germline V gene are MNHEY and SMNVEV (reference sequence). The CDR3 covers 17 residues. The CDR3 here is CASSSTSQGPIYNEQFF. The CDR3 DNA is TGTGCCAGCAGCTCTACTAGCCAGGGCCCCATTTACAATGAGCAGTTCTTC.